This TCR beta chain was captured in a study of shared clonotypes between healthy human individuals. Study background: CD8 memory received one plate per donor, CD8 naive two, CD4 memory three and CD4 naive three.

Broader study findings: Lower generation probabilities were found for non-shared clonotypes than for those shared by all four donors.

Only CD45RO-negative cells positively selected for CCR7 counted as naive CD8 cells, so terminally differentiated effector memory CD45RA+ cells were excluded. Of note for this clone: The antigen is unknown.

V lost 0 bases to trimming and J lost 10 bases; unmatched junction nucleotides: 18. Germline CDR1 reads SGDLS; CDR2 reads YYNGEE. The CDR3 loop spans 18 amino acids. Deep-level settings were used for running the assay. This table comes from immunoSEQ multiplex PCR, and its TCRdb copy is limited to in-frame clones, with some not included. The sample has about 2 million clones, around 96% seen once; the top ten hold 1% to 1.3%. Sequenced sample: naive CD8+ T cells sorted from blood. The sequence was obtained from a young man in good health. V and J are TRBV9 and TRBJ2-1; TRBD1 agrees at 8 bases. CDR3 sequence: CASSVGSPELKRTGEQFF. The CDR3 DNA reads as TGTGCCAGCAGCGTAGGAAGCCCCGAGCTTAAACGGACAGGGGAGCAGTTCTTC.